This T cell receptor beta chain was recovered during a study of PD-L1 blockade in urothelial cancer. About the study: The patients first took atezolizumab around 2014, receiving 1,200 mg intravenously every 3 weeks. Between 0 and 3 chemotherapy regimens preceded treatment for each patient. Blood drawn 3 weeks (second dose) and 6 weeks after treatment start was analyzed.

Trimming at V came to 6 bases and at J to 5 bases, leaving 9 bases not matched to a gene. This CDR3 comprises 15 residues. Germline V gene lookup returns CDR1 SNHLY and CDR2 FYNNEI. Synthetic TCR analog templates were spiked into each PCR. The method was immunoSEQ multiplex PCR; TCRdb's version includes in-frame clones alone and lacks a portion of them. In the table there are around 62,000 clones, 88% of which are singletons. The time point here: peripheral blood 6 weeks after treatment start. This sequence originates from a man aged 60-69 years with urothelial cancer. J is TRBJ1-4 and V is TRBV2; TRBD1 matches 7 bases. The specimen was PBMCs, collected around atezolizumab (anti-PD-L1) treatment. The CDR3 loop is CASSINRGDNEKLFF. DNA for the CDR3: TGTGCCAGCAGCATCAACAGGGGAGACAATGAAAAACTGTTTTTT.